This T cell receptor beta chain was documented in a study of blood T cell repertoires in COVID-19. This CDR3 region has 13 residues. Germline CDR1 reads LGHDT; CDR2 reads YNNKEL (reference sequence). V lost 4 bases, J lost 9 bases, and 13 bases lay in between. Some clones are missing from TCRdb's copy, which holds only in-frame ones; the method was immunoSEQ multiplex PCR. The sample has a few hundred thousand clones; roughly 91% are singletons. Sequenced input: peripheral blood. The chain combines TRBV3-1 (or the pseudogene TRBV3-2) with TRBJ1-5; possible D gene TRBD1, 6 bases. The source is a young woman with COVID-19, enrolled during active disease. CDR3 sequence (DNA): TGTGCCAGCAGCCGAGGGGGTTCGAGGCCCCAGCATTTT. It translates to CASSRGGSRPQHF.